The next 17 T cell receptor beta chains were all read from a single sample in a study of monozygotic twins with cystic fibrosis. Profiling relied on immunoSEQ multiplex PCR, and the TCRdb table lists in-frame clones only, not all of them. The sample lists about 19,000 clones; approximately 96% were seen once. The sample was blood. Source of these receptors: a woman aged 25-40 years with cystic fibrosis.

The count of this clone is one. The chain combines TRBV7-9 with TRBJ2-1; 8 nucleotides match TRBD2. This CDR3 region has 14 residues. Germline loops: CDR1 SEHNR, CDR2 FQNEAQ (reference sequence). V was clipped by 4 bases and J by 6 bases; unmatched bases: 5. The CDR3 nucleotides read TGTGCCAGCAGCTCGGGTGGACTAGCCAATGAGCAGTTCTTC. It translates to CASSSGGLANEQFF.

V and J are TRBV5-6 and TRBJ2-7; D is perhaps TRBD2 (6 bases). This CDR3 contains 14 residues. Per germline, CDR1 SGHDT and CDR2 YYEEEE. V dropped 2 bases and J dropped 5 bases, with 14 bases sitting between them. Here the CDR3 DNA reads TGTGCCAGCAGCTTAGGGACTCTCGGAAACGAGCAGTACTTC. This translates into CASSLGTLGNEQYF.

V and J are TRBV7-9 and TRBJ2-7, with D tentatively TRBD1 (6 bases). Looked up from germline, CDR1 is SEHNR and CDR2 is FQNEAQ (reference sequence). Deletions cut 5 bases from V and 4 bases from J, with 12 bases between. The CDR3 contains 13 residues. The CDR3 loop is CASSPIQGYEQYF. CDR3 coding DNA: TGTGCCAGCAGCCCTATACAGGGATACGAGCAGTACTTC.

The chain joins TRBV5-4 to TRBJ2-5; no definite D call. The CDR3 contains 13 residues. Per the germline V gene, CDR1 is SGHNT and CDR2 is YYREEE (reference sequence). The V end was cut by 2 bases, the J end by 0 bases, with 5 bases between. CDR3 region: CASSLHHQETQYF. The CDR3 DNA follows: TGTGCCAGCAGCTTACACCACCAAGAGACCCAGTACTTC.

The rearrangement joins TRBV5-1 to TRBJ2-2; D is uncertain. The CDR3 is 16 amino acids. Germline V CDR1 and CDR2: SGHRS, YFSETQ. Trimming took 0 bases from V and 4 from J, leaving 13 bases between them. The chain's CDR3 is CASSLVRASGTGELFF. The CDR3 coding sequence is TGCGCCAGCAGCTTGGTCCGGGCCTCGGGCACCGGGGAGCTGTTTTTT.

The chain is built from TRBV10-3 and TRBJ2-3; 12 nucleotides align to TRBD2. CDR1 is ENHRY, CDR2 SYGVKD, per germline. After removal of 11 bases from V and 1 base from J, the junction contained 10 bases not matched to a gene. The CDR3 runs to 16 residues. The CDR3 DNA is TGTGCCGGATCTAGCGGGGGGGCTCGTCGCACAGATACGCAGTATTTT. This gives the protein CAGSSGGARRTDTQYF.

This chain links TRBV5-6 with TRBJ2-7, with D maybe TRBD1 (5 bases). Germline loops: CDR1 SGHDT, CDR2 YYEEEE. The CDR3 length is 15 residues. V lost 0 bases and J 1 base, leaving 11 bases between the germline ends. CDR3 in DNA: TGTGCCAGCAGCTTGGGACAGTCTTCTTCCTACGAGCAGTACTTC. It yields the protein CASSLGQSSSYEQYF. Together with reference TRBV5-6 and TRBJ2-7, the CDR3 gives the full variable domain: DAGVTQSPTHLIKTRGQQVTLRCSPKSGHDTVSWYQQALGQGPQFIFQYYEEEERQRGNFPDRFSGHQFPNYSSELNVNALLLGDSALYLCASSLGQSSSYEQYFGPGTRLTVT.

The chain has TRBV28 and TRBJ2-1; D unclear. The CDR3 contains 14 residues. V lost 6 bases to trimming and J lost 4 bases, with 13 bases between them. The V gene's germline CDR1 is MDHEN and CDR2 SYDVKM. For the CDR3, the DNA is TGTGCCAGCAGACAGACGTTACGTTACAATGAGCAGTTCTTC. As protein: CASRQTLRYNEQFF.

The V and J genes are TRBV9 and TRBJ1-6; D is uncertain. Germline V gene sequence: CDR1 SGDLS, CDR2 YYNGEE. Trimming removed 3 bases at V and 8 bases at J, with 9 bases between. The CDR3 is 13 residues long. The CDR3 DNA follows: TGTGCCAGCAGCGCCGATATGGATTCACCCCTCCACTTT. Its translation is CASSADMDSPLHF. Drawing the rest from reference TRBV9 and TRBJ1-6, the complete variable domain is DSGVTQTPKHLITATGQRVTLRCSPRSGDLSVYWYQQSLDQGLQFLIQYYNGEERAKGNILERFSAQQFPDLHSELNLSSLELGDSALYFCASSADMDSPLHFGNGTRLTVT.

The chain combines TRBV4-1 with TRBJ1-1, with 9 bases lining up with TRBD1. Germline CDR1 is MGHRA and CDR2 is YSYEKL. Trimming cost V 4 bases and J 5 bases; bases outside gene matches: 17. CDR3 length: 18 amino acids. CDR3 nucleotide sequence: TGCGCCAGCAGCCCCAATAAACGGACAGGGGTAGCGGGAACTGAAGCTTTCTTT. Its protein product is CASSPNKRTGVAGTEAFF.

The chain joins TRBV29-1 to TRBJ1-2; D remains unclear. The germline CDR1 and CDR2 sequences are SQVTM and ANQGSEA. The ends were cut back, 4 bases at V and 4 bases at J, with 13 bases in the middle. This CDR3 is 13 amino acids long. The CDR3 region has the DNA TGCAGCGTTGGATCTAGTACGACCTATGGCTACACCTTC. Translated, it gives CSVGSSTTYGYTF.

The chain uses TRBV2 and TRBJ1-5, with 7 bases matching TRBD1. This CDR3 is 14 amino acids long. CDR1 is SNHLY and CDR2 is FYNNEI in the germline V gene. V lost 7 bases to trimming and J lost 4 bases; unmatched junction nucleotides: 7. The CDR3: CASTLGQVNQPQHF. CDR3 sequence (DNA): TGTGCCAGCACCCTAGGACAGGTAAATCAGCCCCAGCATTTT.

CDR3 residues: CASFFDRGDGYTF. CDR3 in DNA: TGTGCCAGCTTCTTTGACAGGGGGGATGGCTACACCTTC. This chain joins TRBV18 and TRBJ1-2; 9 nucleotides line up with TRBD1. The CDR3 loop spans 13 amino acids. V shed 7 bases and J 6 bases; nucleotides not matched to a gene: 6. Germline loops: CDR1 KGHSH, CDR2 LQKENI. The whole variable domain, remainder taken from reference TRBV18 and TRBJ1-2, is NAGVMQNPRHLVRRRGQEARLRCSPMKGHSHVYWYRQLPEEGLKFMVYLQKENIIDESGMPKERFSAEFPKEGPSILRIQQVVRGDSAAYFCASFFDRGDGYTFGSGTRLTVV.

The genes are TRBV6-5 and TRBJ2-2; no firm D call. The V end lost 4 bases, the J end lost 2 bases, and 2 bases lay between the germline ends. Germline lookup yields CDR1 MNHEY and CDR2 SVGAGI. This CDR3 is 12 amino acids long. The CDR3: CASSSNTGELFF. CDR3 coding DNA: TGTGCCAGCAGTTCAAACACCGGGGAGCTGTTTTTT.

The chain couples TRBV7-9 to TRBJ1-3; D is possibly TRBD1 (5 bases). The CDR3 is 13 amino acids. V gave up 8 bases and J gave up 5 bases, with 13 bases separating them. Germline V gene data show CDR1 as SEHNR and CDR2 as FQNEAQ (reference sequence). CDR3 sequence: CASGGDSRNTIYF. The CDR3 coding sequence is TGTGCCAGCGGGGGGGACTCCAGAAACACCATATATTTT.

V and J are TRBV4-1 and TRBJ1-2, with D possibly being TRBD1 (5 bases). Germline V gene sequence: CDR1 MGHRA, CDR2 YSYEKL. Trimming took 0 bases from V and 4 from J, leaving 12 bases between them. This CDR3 is 15 amino acids long. CDR3 coding DNA: TGCGCCAGCAGCCAAGACCCGGACAACCTCTATGGCTACACCTTC. Translation gives CASSQDPDNLYGYTF.

The V and J genes are TRBV4-1 and TRBJ1-2, with 7 bases fitting TRBD1. Germline V CDR1 and CDR2: MGHRA, YSYEKL. V lost 6 bases to trimming and J lost 7 bases; unmatched junction nucleotides: 17. This CDR3 has 16 amino acids. The CDR3 protein is CASSRTIQQGTRGYTF. CDR3 coding DNA: TGCGCCAGCAGTCGAACTATTCAACAGGGGACTCGTGGCTACACCTTC.